This TCR beta chain was captured in a study of cytomegalovirus exposure and HLA in healthy donors. In germline, CDR1 is LGHNT, CDR2 FRNRAP. V was pared by 4 bases and J by 5 bases, with 9 bases of the junction left unmatched. This CDR3 has 16 amino acids. With regard to this clone: The antigen is unknown.

Study results and limitations: TCR beta chain V- and J-gene trimming was linked, in a later analysis, to a missense variant in DCLRE1C. By a later analysis, the bulk of CMV-associated TCR beta chains appeared HLA-restricted. According to the study, around 180 TCR beta chains were cytomegalovirus-associated. Relative to equally common others, HLA-associated TCR beta chains showed greater clonal expansion in a later analysis.

Amplification used 60 Vbeta primers and 13 Jbeta primers. Some clones are missing from TCRdb's copy, which holds only in-frame ones; the method was immunoSEQ multiplex PCR. The data hold 220,000 or so clones, with approximately 79% observed a single time. This TCR came from a man between 50 and 59 years old in good health and CMV-seronegative. Input material: PBMCs. The chain joins TRBV12-5 to TRBJ2-2; TRBD2 agrees at 8 bases. This CDR3 is CASGSSSGSWTGELFF. Here the CDR3 DNA reads TGTGCTAGTGGTTCGTCGAGCGGGAGTTGGACCGGGGAGCTGTTTTTT.